The rows below give T cell receptor beta chains drawn from one sample of a study of cytomegalovirus exposure and HLA in healthy donors. This table comes from immunoSEQ multiplex PCR, and its TCRdb copy is limited to in-frame clones, with some not included. Found here are about 140,000 clones, 70% to 80% of them singletons; the top ten hold roughly 4%. Sequencing input: PBMCs. Receptor source: a man younger than 35 in good health and CMV-seronegative. Each CDR3 is given with its conserved first and last residue. D genes are given only for firm matches. Rows give clone size only sometimes, using once, few, many, or a class for an expanded clone.

j_gene: TRBJ2-5
abundance: -
d_gene: -
v_gene: TRBV7-9
CDR3aa: CASSLVTVDTETQYF
CDR3nt: TGTGCCAGCAGCTTAGTTACTGTTGACACGGAGACCCAGTACTTC

j_gene: TRBJ2-5
abundance: -
d_gene: -
v_gene: TRBV28
CDR3aa: CASSFIRTEQYF
CDR3nt: TGTGCCAGCAGTTTTATTCGGACAGAGCAGTACTTC

j_gene: TRBJ2-2
abundance: few
d_gene: -
v_gene: TRBV11-2
CDR3aa: CASSPEGGYGELFF
CDR3nt: TGTGCCAGCAGCCCCGAAGGGGGTTACGGGGAGCTGTTTTTT

j_gene: TRBJ2-5
abundance: -
d_gene: -
v_gene: TRBV4-1
CDR3aa: CASSQGPGRGGGETQYF
CDR3nt: TGCGCCAGCAGCCAAGGCCCCGGGCGGGGAGGTGGAGAGACCCAGTACTTC

j_gene: TRBJ1-5
abundance: -
d_gene: -
v_gene: TRBV10-2
CDR3aa: CASSPDRGQPQHF
CDR3nt: TGCGCCAGCAGCCCCGATAGGGGTCAGCCTCAGCATTTT

j_gene: TRBJ1-4
abundance: -
d_gene: TRBD1
v_gene: TRBV9
CDR3aa: CASSPTGGAVEKLFF
CDR3nt: TGTGCCAGCAGCCCAACAGGGGGCGCGGTTGAAAAACTGTTTTTT

j_gene: TRBJ1-1
abundance: -
d_gene: -
v_gene: TRBV6-1
CDR3aa: CASRLVQVDNTEAFF
CDR3nt: TGTGCCAGCAGGCTGGTACAGGTGGACAACACTGAAGCTTTCTTT

j_gene: TRBJ1-4
abundance: few
d_gene: TRBD1
v_gene: TRBV5-4
CDR3aa: CASSLGTGWEKLFF
CDR3nt: TGTGCCAGCAGCTTGGGGACAGGGTGGGAAAAACTGTTTTTT

j_gene: TRBJ2-1
abundance: -
d_gene: TRBD2
v_gene: TRBV4-1
CDR3aa: CASSPPGTSGPPQKNEQFF
CDR3nt: TGCGCCAGCAGTCCGCCCGGGACTAGCGGTCCCCCCCAAAAAAATGAGCAGTTCTTC

j_gene: TRBJ2-2
abundance: few
d_gene: TRBD1
v_gene: TRBV2
CDR3aa: CASSWTGGTGELFF
CDR3nt: TGTGCCAGCAGTTGGACAGGGGGGACCGGGGAGCTGTTTTTT

j_gene: TRBJ2-3
abundance: -
d_gene: TRBD1
v_gene: TRBV7-2
CDR3aa: CASSFAGQGLADTQYF
CDR3nt: TGTGCCAGCAGCTTTGCGGGACAGGGGCTCGCAGATACGCAGTATTTT

j_gene: TRBJ2-1
abundance: -
d_gene: TRBD2
v_gene: TRBV10-1
CDR3aa: CASSGGPLVWNRTSGSGKQFF
CDR3nt: TGCGCCAGCAGTGGGGGACCGTTGGTATGGAATAGGACTAGCGGGAGTGGAAAGCAGTTCTTC

j_gene: TRBJ1-2
abundance: -
d_gene: -
v_gene: TRBV2
CDR3aa: CASSEVGGGYTF
CDR3nt: TGTGCCAGCAGTGAAGTGGGGGGAGGCTACACCTTC

j_gene: TRBJ2-1
abundance: -
d_gene: TRBD1
v_gene: TRBV11-3
CDR3aa: CASSSRDSYNEQFF
CDR3nt: TGTGCCAGCAGCTCCCGGGACAGCTACAATGAGCAGTTCTTC

j_gene: TRBJ2-7
abundance: few
d_gene: TRBD2
v_gene: TRBV4-1
CDR3aa: CASSQDPGGTGNEQYF
CDR3nt: TGCGCCAGCAGCCAAGATCCGGGGGGGACGGGGAACGAGCAGTACTTC

j_gene: TRBJ2-7
abundance: -
d_gene: TRBD2
v_gene: TRBV29-1
CDR3aa: CSALTREVLSHEQYF
CDR3nt: TGCAGCGCCCTCACACGGGAGGTCCTTTCCCACGAGCAGTACTTC

j_gene: TRBJ2-1
abundance: -
d_gene: TRBD2
v_gene: TRBV9
CDR3aa: CASSEVAGARNEQFF
CDR3nt: TGTGCCAGCAGCGAGGTAGCGGGAGCTCGTAATGAGCAGTTCTTC

j_gene: TRBJ1-1
abundance: -
d_gene: -
v_gene: TRBV11-2
CDR3aa: CASSLRIFETKKAFF
CDR3nt: TGTGCCAGCAGCTTAAGGATTTTTGAGACAAAGAAGGCTTTCTTT

j_gene: TRBJ2-7
abundance: -
d_gene: TRBD2
v_gene: TRBV27
CDR3aa: CASSFSGSYEQYF
CDR3nt: TGTGCCAGCAGTTTTAGCGGGAGCTACGAGCAGTACTTC